This T cell receptor (beta chain) was documented in a study of beta chain features in type 1 diabetes. Study-level findings and limits: Significant though moderate, a shortening of TCRB CDR3s appeared in all four CD4+ subsets of Type 1 diabetes patients.

Every isolated RNA sample was fully reverse transcribed, so sequencing captured expressed TCRB transcripts. TCRdb's copy holds only in-frame clones and misses some; the assay was immunoSEQ multiplex PCR. The table lists about 370,000 clones, more than 13% of them singletons, with roughly 0.017% in the top ten. This clone occurred a few times. What it binds is not known. The germline CDR1 and CDR2 sequences are SNHLY and FYNNEI. V was cut by 6 bases and J by 0 bases, with 9 bases left in between. The CDR3 is made up of 14 amino acids. This clonotype originated in a woman aged 18-29 years in good health. The sample comprised naive CD4+ T cells from blood. The rearrangement links TRBV2 to TRBJ2-4, with D perhaps TRBD2 (6 bases). This CDR3 is CASREGLAKNIQYF. CDR3 DNA sequence: TGTGCCAGCAGGGAGGGACTAGCCAAAAACATTCAGTACTTC. Complete variable domain (other parts from reference TRBV2 and TRBJ2-4): EPEVTQTPSHQVTQMGQEVILRCVPISNHLYFYWYRQILGQKVEFLVSFYNNEISEKSEIFDDQFSVERPDGSNFTLKIRSTKLEDSAMYFCASREGLAKNIQYFGAGTRLSVL.